This T cell receptor beta chain was recorded in a study of T cell responses to AZD1222 COVID-19 vaccine. Findings and limits, study-wide: The study identified only six AZD1222 recipients as seropositive at baseline.

Unmatched junction bases numbered 2, after V lost 2 bases and J lost 5 bases. This CDR3 spans 13 amino acids. CDR1 and CDR2 (germline): SGHDT, YYEEEE. As to this clone: The target antigen is unknown.

TCRdb's copy holds only in-frame clones and misses some; the assay was immunoSEQ multiplex PCR. The sample has around 120,000 clones, roughly nine tenths seen once. This specimen was peripheral blood, taken on day 0 of AZD1222 vaccination. The chain employs TRBV5-6 and TRBJ1-2, with 8 bases identical to TRBD1. The source of this sequence is an adult in good health. The CDR3 bases are TGTGCCAGCAGCTTAAACAGGGGGTATGGCTACACCTTC. It specifies CASSLNRGYGYTF.